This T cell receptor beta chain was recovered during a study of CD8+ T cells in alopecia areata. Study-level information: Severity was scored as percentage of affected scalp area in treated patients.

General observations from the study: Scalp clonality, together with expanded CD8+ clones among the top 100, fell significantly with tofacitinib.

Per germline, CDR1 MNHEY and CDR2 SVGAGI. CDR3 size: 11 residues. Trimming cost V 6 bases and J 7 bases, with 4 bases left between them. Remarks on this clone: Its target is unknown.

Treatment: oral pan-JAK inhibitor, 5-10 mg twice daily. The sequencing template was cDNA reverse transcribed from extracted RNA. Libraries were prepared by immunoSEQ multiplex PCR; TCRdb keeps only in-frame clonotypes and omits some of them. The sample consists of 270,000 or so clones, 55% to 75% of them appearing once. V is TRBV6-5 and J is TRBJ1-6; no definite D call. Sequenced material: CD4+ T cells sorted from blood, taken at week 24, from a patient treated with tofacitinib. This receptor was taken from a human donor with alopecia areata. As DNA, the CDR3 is TGTGCCAGCAGGCACAATTCACCCCTCCACTTT. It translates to CASRHNSPLHF.